The 3 T cell receptor beta chains listed next were all sequenced from one sample in a study of blood T cell repertoires in COVID-19. The assay was immunoSEQ multiplex PCR, and TCRdb's table has in-frame clones only and misses some. The sample includes around 260,000 clones, approximately 91% seen only once; the top ten take 0.94%. Specimen: peripheral blood. The receptors come from a middle-aged woman who had recovered from COVID-19.

The chain is built from TRBV6-5 and TRBJ2-7; 8 bases map to TRBD1. The CDR3 is 15 residues long. V was pared by 5 bases and J by 0 bases, with 6 bases of the junction left unmatched. Looked up from germline, CDR1 is MNHEY and CDR2 is SVGAGI. CDR3 sequence reads: CASSSPDRGSYEQYF. The DNA for the CDR3 is TGTGCCAGCAGTAGTCCTGACAGGGGCTCCTACGAGCAGTACTTC.

This chain connects TRBV5-1 to TRBJ2-7; 9 bases match TRBD1. After removal of 0 bases from V and 2 bases from J, the junction contained 0 bases not matched to a gene. The CDR3 totals 14 residues. In germline, CDR1 is SGHRS, CDR2 YFSETQ. The CDR3 loop is CASSLGDRAYEQYF. CDR3 nucleotide sequence: TGCGCCAGCAGCTTGGGGGACAGGGCCTACGAGCAGTACTTC.

The V gene is TRBV27, the J gene TRBJ1-4; D is unclear. CDR3 length: 15 amino acids. CDR1 MNHEY and CDR2 SMNVEV come from the germline V gene (reference sequence). V was trimmed by 2 bases and J by 0 bases, leaving 7 bases between them. Written as DNA, the CDR3 is TGTGCCAGCAGTTTAGTCTCTGCAACTAATGAAAAACTGTTTTTT. Translation: CASSLVSATNEKLFF.